The present T cell receptor (beta chain) was sequenced within a study of long-term antiretroviral therapy in people with HIV. Assay version v3.0 of immunoSEQ was used, and it was run at survey level. Profiled with immunoSEQ multiplex PCR; TCRdb holds only in-frame clones, not every one. The sample contains approximately 29,000 clones, roughly 84% of which appear only once. From each donor, at least one pre-ART PBMC sample and at least two post-ART PBMC samples were obtained. This CDR3 has 15 amino acids. The junction had 15 bases not matched to a gene; V was cut back by 5 bases and J by 12 bases. Germline V gives CDR1 SGHAT, CDR2 FQNNGV.

Sequenced material: unsorted PBMCs, taken 0.4 years after starting antiretroviral therapy. The chain has TRBV11-2 and TRBJ2-1; 8 nucleotides agree with TRBD2. The receptor's source is a man younger than 30 with HIV. The CDR3 spells CASSPWTASREGQFF. Here the CDR3 DNA reads TGTGCCAGCAGCCCTTGGACCGCCTCTCGGGAGGGGCAGTTCTTC.